These T cell receptor beta chains were read from a single sample in a study of blood T cell repertoires in COVID-19. Produced via immunoSEQ multiplex PCR; TCRdb's table is partial and in-frame only. The data contain fewer than 200,000 clones, about 83% of them singletons. The sample consisted of PBMCs or T cells enriched from blood (not recorded which). All receptors derive from a woman in her 50s in a cohort exposed to, infected with or recovered from COVID-19 (not recorded which). Each CDR3 is given with its conserved first and last residue. The D gene is left open where the match is weak. Some rows have no size entry. The others give once, few or many, or a class for an expanded clone.

CDR3 length: 13
clone size: -
J gene: TRBJ2-1
V gene: TRBV7-2
D gene: -
CDR3 DNA: TGTGCCAGCAGCCTGTTGGGGGGTGGTGAGCAGTTCTTC
CDR3 protein: CASSLLGGGEQFF

CDR3 length: 14
clone size: -
J gene: TRBJ1-1
V gene: TRBV20-1
D gene: -
CDR3 DNA: TGCAGTGCTAGTTCGTCAGTGGTGAACACTGAAGCTTTCTTT
CDR3 protein: CSASSSVVNTEAFF

CDR3 length: 14
clone size: many
J gene: TRBJ2-7
V gene: TRBV30
D gene: -
CDR3 DNA: TGTGCCTGGAGTATGTCTGGCGGAGGATACGAGCAGTACTTC
CDR3 protein: CAWSMSGGGYEQYF

CDR3 length: 14
clone size: -
J gene: TRBJ1-2
V gene: TRBV5-1
D gene: TRBD1
CDR3 DNA: TGCGCCAGCAGCGTCATGACAGGGGTTAATGGCTACACCTTC
CDR3 protein: CASSVMTGVNGYTF

CDR3 length: 16
clone size: -
J gene: TRBJ2-3
V gene: TRBV7-8
D gene: TRBD1
CDR3 DNA: TGTGCCAGCAGCTTAGTTACGGGACAGCCTACAGATACGCAGTATTTT
CDR3 protein: CASSLVTGQPTDTQYF

CDR3 length: 15
clone size: -
J gene: TRBJ2-7
V gene: TRBV27
D gene: TRBD1
CDR3 DNA: TGTGCCAGCAGGGCACGACAGGGGATCTCCTACGAGCAGTACTTC
CDR3 protein: CASRARQGISYEQYF

CDR3 length: 14
clone size: -
J gene: TRBJ2-7
V gene: TRBV28
D gene: TRBD1
CDR3 DNA: TGTGCCAGCAGTCGGGACAGGGGGATGGACGAGCAGTACTTC
CDR3 protein: CASSRDRGMDEQYF

CDR3 length: 14
clone size: -
J gene: TRBJ2-7
V gene: TRBV6-2/TRBV6-3
D gene: -
CDR3 DNA: TGTGCCAGCAGTATTACAGGCCCTAGCTACGAGCAGTACTTC
CDR3 protein: CASSITGPSYEQYF

CDR3 length: 16
clone size: -
J gene: TRBJ2-1
V gene: TRBV28
D gene: -
CDR3 DNA: TGTGCCAGCAGTTCGATCGCGGCGGGAAGGTACAATGAGCAGTTCTTC
CDR3 protein: CASSSIAAGRYNEQFF

CDR3 length: 13
clone size: once
J gene: TRBJ2-7
V gene: TRBV19
D gene: -
CDR3 DNA: TGTGCCAGTAGTCCCGACAACTCCTACGAGCAGTACTTC
CDR3 protein: CASSPDNSYEQYF

CDR3 length: 17
clone size: -
J gene: TRBJ2-3
V gene: TRBV5-5
D gene: -
CDR3 DNA: TGTGCCAGCAGCTTTTTGGGAGTAGGGACTAGCACAGATACGCAGTATTTT
CDR3 protein: CASSFLGVGTSTDTQYF

CDR3 length: 12
clone size: once
J gene: TRBJ1-1
V gene: TRBV2
D gene: -
CDR3 DNA: TGTGCCAGCAGTGAGCAGAGGACTGAAGCTTTCTTT
CDR3 protein: CASSEQRTEAFF

CDR3 length: 16
clone size: -
J gene: TRBJ2-3
V gene: TRBV5-6
D gene: TRBD2
CDR3 DNA: TGTGCCAGCAGCTCCCAACTAGCGGGGAGCACAGATACGCAGTATTTT
CDR3 protein: CASSSQLAGSTDTQYF

CDR3 length: 15
clone size: -
J gene: TRBJ2-7
V gene: TRBV28
D gene: -
CDR3 DNA: TGTGCCAGCAGTTTATTGGAGGGAGTTGTACGCGAGCAGTACTTC
CDR3 protein: CASSLLEGVVREQYF

CDR3 length: 13
clone size: -
J gene: TRBJ2-5
V gene: TRBV18
D gene: TRBD1
CDR3 DNA: TGTGCCAGCTCACAGGGGACAGAGGAGACCCAGTACTTC
CDR3 protein: CASSQGTEETQYF

CDR3 length: 15
clone size: -
J gene: TRBJ1-6
V gene: TRBV19
D gene: TRBD1
CDR3 DNA: TGTGCCAGTAGTTTACAGGGGGCCTTAGGATCACCCCTCCACTTT
CDR3 protein: CASSLQGALGSPLHF

CDR3 length: 15
clone size: -
J gene: TRBJ1-5
V gene: TRBV30
D gene: -
CDR3 DNA: TGTGCCTGGAGGGCAGGACAGAGTGGGGATCAGCCCCAGCATTTT
CDR3 protein: CAWRAGQSGDQPQHF

CDR3 length: 16
clone size: -
J gene: TRBJ2-7
V gene: TRBV5-1
D gene: -
CDR3 DNA: TGCGCCAGCAGCCTCAACCAACCTAGAGCTGGTTACGAGCAGTACTTC
CDR3 protein: CASSLNQPRAGYEQYF

CDR3 length: 14
clone size: -
J gene: TRBJ2-7
V gene: TRBV2
D gene: TRBD2
CDR3 DNA: TGTGCCAGCGGGAACGGCGGGAGGGCTGTCGAGCAGTACTTC
CDR3 protein: CASGNGGRAVEQYF

CDR3 length: 13
clone size: -
J gene: TRBJ2-4
V gene: TRBV18
D gene: -
CDR3 DNA: TGTGCCAGCTCACCAGGTCCGGAGGTCATTCAGTACTTC
CDR3 protein: CASSPGPEVIQYF

CDR3 length: 13
clone size: once
J gene: TRBJ2-7
V gene: TRBV27
D gene: -
CDR3 DNA: TGTGCCAGCGTCGGGACTCGTCCCTACGAGCAGTACTTC
CDR3 protein: CASVGTRPYEQYF

CDR3 length: 13
clone size: -
J gene: TRBJ1-4
V gene: TRBV30
D gene: -
CDR3 DNA: TGTGCCTTTGCCGGGGTCGATAATGAAAAACTGTTTTTT
CDR3 protein: CAFAGVDNEKLFF

CDR3 length: 13
clone size: -
J gene: TRBJ1-1
V gene: TRBV6-5
D gene: -
CDR3 DNA: TGTGCCAGCAGGCAGGCGAGGGACACTGAAGCTTTCTTT
CDR3 protein: CASRQARDTEAFF

CDR3 length: 15
clone size: -
J gene: TRBJ1-5
V gene: TRBV2
D gene: -
CDR3 DNA: TGTGCCAGCAGATGGGAGCGTAGTAGCAATCAGCCCCAGCATTTT
CDR3 protein: CASRWERSSNQPQHF